Below, 13 T cell receptor beta chains from the same sample are listed, as sequenced in a study of cytomegalovirus exposure and HLA in healthy donors. The PCR made use of 60 Vbeta and 13 Jbeta primers. Generated by immunoSEQ multiplex PCR, the TCRdb table keeps only in-frame clones and is missing some. The data show over 95,000 clones, roughly 80% seen once. Sequenced material: PBMCs. These receptors all stem from a female donor in good health and CMV-seronegative.

The chain links TRBV9 to TRBJ1-1; D ambiguous. This CDR3 has 14 residues. The V end was cut by 0 bases, the J end by 4 bases, with 10 bases between. Germline CDR1 reads SGDLS; CDR2 reads YYNGEE. The CDR3 loop is CASSVGGVGTEAFF. CDR3 nucleotides: TGTGCCAGCAGCGTAGGCGGGGTAGGCACTGAAGCTTTCTTT.

This clone was recorded only once. The CDR3 spells CASSLNLGGMNTEAFF. CDR3 coding DNA: TGTGCCAGCAGCTTAAATCTGGGGGGAATGAACACTGAAGCTTTCTTT. The chain is built from TRBV11-2 and TRBJ1-1, with D perhaps TRBD1 (5 bases). The CDR3 extends over 16 amino acids. Germline loops: CDR1 SGHAT, CDR2 FQNNGV. The V end lost 2 bases, the J end lost 0 bases, and 13 bases lay between the germline ends. Full variable domain (remainder filled in from reference TRBV11-2 and TRBJ1-1): EAGVAQSPRYKIIEKRQSVAFWCNPISGHATLYWYQQILGQGPKLLIQFQNNGVVDDSQLPKDRFSAERLKGVDSTLKIQPAKLEDSAVYLCASSLNLGGMNTEAFFGQGTRLTVV.

This clone has a single count. The chain recombines TRBV11-2 with TRBJ1-1; possibly TRBD1 for D (5 bases). The germline CDR1 and CDR2 sequences are SGHAT and FQNNGV. CDR3 length: 14 amino acids. The V end lost 4 bases, the J end lost 4 bases, and 13 bases lay between the germline ends. CDR3 sequence (DNA): TGTGCCAGCAGCTACAGGAGTGGAAGCACTGAAGCTTTCTTT. This encodes CASSYRSGSTEAFF.

V gene TRBV30 combines with J gene TRBJ2-3, with TRBD2 as a possible D gene (7 bases). Germline V lookup: CDR1 GTSNPN, CDR2 SVGIG (reference sequence). V lost 0 bases to trimming and J lost 7 bases, with 20 bases between them. CDR3 length: 16 residues. CDR3 in DNA: TGTGCCTGGAGTGTACAATTGAGGGGGGGAGGAAATACGCAGTATTTT. This translates into CAWSVQLRGGGNTQYF. The full variable domain, with the rest looked up from reference TRBV30 and TRBJ2-3, is SQTIHQWPATLVQPVGSPLSLECTVEGTSNPNLYWYRQAAGRGLQLLFYSVGIGQISSEVPQNLSASRPQDRQFILSSKKLLLSDSGFYLCAWSVQLRGGGNTQYFGPGTRLTVL.

The chain combines TRBV6-1 with TRBJ2-5; TRBD2 is a possible D gene (5 bases). V lost 5 bases and J lost 13, with 20 bases in between. Germline lookup yields CDR1 MNHNS and CDR2 SASEGT. This CDR3 has 13 amino acids. Here the CDR3 reads CASSYAGDKRWYF. CDR3 bases: TGTGCCAGCAGTTATGCCGGGGATAAACGGTGGTACTTC.

CDR3 sequence reads: CASSSSLVSYNEQFF. The CDR3 nucleotides read TGTGCCAGCAGCTCATCACTAGTATCCTACAATGAGCAGTTCTTC. The V and J genes are TRBV7-9 and TRBJ2-1; D may be TRBD2 (5 bases). The V end lost 4 bases, the J end lost 1 base, and 11 bases lay between the germline ends. Germline CDR1 SEHNR, CDR2 FQNEAQ (reference sequence). The CDR3 runs 15 residues.

This clone has more than one count but fewer than ten. The chain has TRBV11-2 and TRBJ2-3; TRBD1 aligns across 7 bases. With 7 bases clipped from V and 0 bases from J, the junction kept 4 bases outside the gene matches. The length of the CDR3 is 14 residues. Germline loops: CDR1 SGHAT, CDR2 FQNNGV. CDR3 bases: TGTGCCAGCAACTGGGACAGAAGCACAGATACGCAGTATTTT. It encodes CASNWDRSTDTQYF.

The rearrangement links TRBV7-2 to TRBJ2-3; 8 nucleotides align to TRBD1. J gave up 1 base and V 3 bases, and 6 bases lay outside the gene matches. CDR1 is SGHTA, CDR2 FQGNSA, per germline. The CDR3 loop spans 16 amino acids. The CDR3 DNA reads as TGTGCCAGCAGCTTGGATTGGACAGGGCGCACAGATACGCAGTATTTT. Its translation is CASSLDWTGRTDTQYF.

This chain links TRBV13 with TRBJ2-7, with no clear D. V was shortened by 5 bases and J by 0 bases, with 5 bases between the two germline ends. Germline V gene lookup returns CDR1 PRHDT and CDR2 FYEKMQ (reference sequence). The CDR3 extends over 12 amino acids. The CDR3 DNA follows: TGTGCCAGCAGCGCAGTCTCCTACGAGCAGTACTTC. Protein product: CASSAVSYEQYF.

J is TRBJ1-3 and V is TRBV2; D is unclear. Trimming stripped 4 bases from V and 4 bases from J, with 8 bases between. The germline V gene encodes CDR1 SNHLY and CDR2 FYNNEI. CDR3 length equals 13 residues. The CDR3 DNA sequence: TGTGCCAGCAGTGTATTTGAGGGAAACACCATATATTTT. Translation gives CASSVFEGNTIYF.

Here the CDR3 DNA reads TGTGCCAGCAGCTTTCAGGGGGCGCTTGAAGGCTACACCTTC. Amino acid sequence: CASSFQGALEGYTF. The rearrangement joins TRBV5-5 to TRBJ1-2; 8 bases are shared with TRBD1. The germline CDR1 and CDR2 sequences are SGHKS and YYEKEE (reference sequence). The J segment lost 8 bases and the V segment lost 2 bases, leaving 8 bases of the junction unmatched. CDR3 length: 14 residues.

The chain has TRBV15 and TRBJ2-3, with 8 bases lining up with TRBD2. Per germline, CDR1 LNHNV and CDR2 YYDKDF (reference sequence). With 6 bases clipped from V and 1 base from J, the junction kept 6 bases outside the gene matches. This CDR3 comprises 15 residues. CDR3 amino acids: CATSRELAGTDTQYF. The DNA of the CDR3 is TGTGCCACCAGTCGCGAACTAGCGGGCACAGATACGCAGTATTTT.

This clone was detected once. The V call is TRBV5-5, the J call TRBJ2-5, with a possible D match to TRBD1 (5 bases). V was pared by 2 bases and J by 5 bases, with 10 bases between. Per the germline V gene, CDR1 is SGHKS and CDR2 is YYEKEE (reference sequence). The CDR3 is 13 residues long. The CDR3 protein is CASSFGATETQYF. The DNA of the CDR3 is TGTGCCAGCAGCTTTGGGGCTACTGAGACCCAGTACTTC.